The present T cell receptor (beta chain) was sequenced within a study of blood T cell repertoires in COVID-19. Overall study: From the United States, Italy and Spain came samples of acute and convalescent COVID-19.

TCRdb's copy holds only in-frame clones and misses some; the assay was immunoSEQ multiplex PCR. The repertoire holds approximately 11,000 clones, with 80% to 90% as singletons. In germline, CDR1 is SEHNR, CDR2 FQNEAQ (reference sequence). This CDR3 spans 13 amino acids. V dropped 5 bases and J dropped 7; count of bases not matched to a gene: 5. The chain has TRBV7-9 and TRBJ1-2, with TRBD1 matching 9 bases. The TCR was taken from a man aged 45 to 65 with active COVID-19. The specimen sequenced was peripheral blood. The CDR3 sequence is CASSTRDRAGYTF. As DNA, the CDR3 is TGTGCCAGCAGCACCAGGGACAGGGCTGGCTACACCTTC.